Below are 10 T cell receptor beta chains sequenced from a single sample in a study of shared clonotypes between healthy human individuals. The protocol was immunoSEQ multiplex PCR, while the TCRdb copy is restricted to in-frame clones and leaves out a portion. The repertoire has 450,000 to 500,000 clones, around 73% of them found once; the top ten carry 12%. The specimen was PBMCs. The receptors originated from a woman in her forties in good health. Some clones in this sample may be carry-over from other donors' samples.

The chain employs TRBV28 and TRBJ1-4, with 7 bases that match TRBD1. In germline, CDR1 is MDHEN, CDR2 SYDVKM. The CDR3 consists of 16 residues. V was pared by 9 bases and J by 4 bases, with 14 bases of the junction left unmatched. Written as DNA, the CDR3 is TGTGCCAGTCTCCCTCGAGGGGGCGCGGGTAATGAAAAACTGTTTTTT. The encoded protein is CASLPRGGAGNEKLFF.

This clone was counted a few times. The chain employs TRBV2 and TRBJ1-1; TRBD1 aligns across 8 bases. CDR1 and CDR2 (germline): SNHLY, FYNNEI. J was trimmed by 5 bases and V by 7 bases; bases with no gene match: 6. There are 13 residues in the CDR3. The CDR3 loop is CASNNRQGTEAFF. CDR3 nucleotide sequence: TGTGCCAGCAACAACAGACAGGGGACTGAAGCTTTCTTT.

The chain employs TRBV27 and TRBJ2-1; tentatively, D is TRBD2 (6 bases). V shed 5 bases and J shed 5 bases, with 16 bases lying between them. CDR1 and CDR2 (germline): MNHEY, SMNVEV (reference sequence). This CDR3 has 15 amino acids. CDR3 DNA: TGTGCCAGCAGTATCAGCGGGCGCCCCAACAATGAGCAGTTCTTC. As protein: CASSISGRPNNEQFF.

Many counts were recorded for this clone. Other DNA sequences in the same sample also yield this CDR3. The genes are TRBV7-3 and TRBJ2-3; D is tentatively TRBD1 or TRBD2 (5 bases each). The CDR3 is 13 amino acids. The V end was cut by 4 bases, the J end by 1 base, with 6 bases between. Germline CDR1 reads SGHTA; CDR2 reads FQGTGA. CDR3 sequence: CASSWGRTDTQYF. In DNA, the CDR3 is TGTGCCAGCAGCTGGGGACGCACAGATACGCAGTATTTT.

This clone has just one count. CDR3 in amino acids: CSVEDDKEGYEQYF. CDR3 DNA sequence: TGCAGCGTTGAGGATGACAAAGAGGGCTACGAGCAGTACTTC. The V gene is TRBV29-1, the J gene TRBJ2-7, with D tentatively TRBD2 (5 bases). CDR1 is SQVTM, CDR2 ANQGSEA, per germline. Trimming removed 3 bases at V and 3 bases at J, with 15 bases between. The CDR3 has 14 amino acids.

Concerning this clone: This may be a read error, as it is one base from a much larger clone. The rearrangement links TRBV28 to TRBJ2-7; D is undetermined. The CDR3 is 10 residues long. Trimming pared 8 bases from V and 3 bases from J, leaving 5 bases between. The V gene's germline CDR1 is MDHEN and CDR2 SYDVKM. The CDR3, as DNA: TGTGCCAGCGGGGACTACGAGCAGTACTTC. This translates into CASGDYEQYF.

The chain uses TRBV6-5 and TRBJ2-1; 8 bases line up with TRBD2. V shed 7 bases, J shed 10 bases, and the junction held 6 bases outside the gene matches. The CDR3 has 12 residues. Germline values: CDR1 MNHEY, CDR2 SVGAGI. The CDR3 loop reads CASTRRGGEQFF. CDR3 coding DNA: TGTGCCAGCACCCGACGGGGGGGGGAGCAGTTCTTC.

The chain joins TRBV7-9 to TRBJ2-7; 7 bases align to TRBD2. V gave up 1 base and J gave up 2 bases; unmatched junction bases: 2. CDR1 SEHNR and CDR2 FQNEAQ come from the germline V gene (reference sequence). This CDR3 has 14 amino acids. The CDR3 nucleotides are TGTGCCAGCAGCTTAGAAGCGGGACCCTACGAGCAGTACTTC. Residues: CASSLEAGPYEQYF.

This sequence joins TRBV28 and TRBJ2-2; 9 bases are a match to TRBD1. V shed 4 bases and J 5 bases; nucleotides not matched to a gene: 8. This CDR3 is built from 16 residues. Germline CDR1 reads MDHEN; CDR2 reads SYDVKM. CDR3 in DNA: TGTGCCAGCAGTTCCCCGGGGACAGGGATAACCGGGGAGCTGTTTTTT. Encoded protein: CASSSPGTGITGELFF. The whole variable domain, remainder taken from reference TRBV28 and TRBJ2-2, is DVKVTQSSRYLVKRTGEKVFLECVQDMDHENMFWYRQDPGLGLRLIYFSYDVKMKEKGDIPEGYSVSREKKERFSLILESASTNQTSMYLCASSSPGTGITGELFFGEGSRLTVL.

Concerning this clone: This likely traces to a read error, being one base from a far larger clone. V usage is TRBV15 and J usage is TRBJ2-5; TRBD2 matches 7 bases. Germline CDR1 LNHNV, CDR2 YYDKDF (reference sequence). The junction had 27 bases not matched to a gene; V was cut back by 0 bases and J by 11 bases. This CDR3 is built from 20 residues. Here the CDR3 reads CATSRDRDWGAGPHRYGQYF. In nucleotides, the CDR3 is TGTGCCACCAGCAGAGACAGGGATTGGGGAGCGGGACCACATCGGTACGGGCAGTACTTC.